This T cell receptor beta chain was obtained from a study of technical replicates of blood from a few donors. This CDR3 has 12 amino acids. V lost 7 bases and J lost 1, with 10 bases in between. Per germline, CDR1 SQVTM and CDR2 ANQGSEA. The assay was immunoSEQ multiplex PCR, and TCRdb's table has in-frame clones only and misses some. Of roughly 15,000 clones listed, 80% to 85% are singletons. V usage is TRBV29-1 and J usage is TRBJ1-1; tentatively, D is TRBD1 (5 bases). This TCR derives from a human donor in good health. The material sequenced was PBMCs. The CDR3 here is CSAGHWNTEAFF. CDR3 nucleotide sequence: TGCAGCGCCGGACACTGGAACACTGAAGCTTTCTTT.